This record covers a single T cell receptor beta chain. This clone was observed once. This clone's antigen is unknown. Qualities for individual bases were not recorded, and no much larger clone is one base off. The V end loses 2 bases and the J end loses 7 bases, and a stretch of 14 bases separates them. The germline V gene (reference sequence) gives CDR1 as LGHDT and CDR2 as YNNKEL. Its CDR3 holds 14 amino acids, cysteine through phenylalanine. The kept DNA is CDR3 alone, 42 bases in frame from the first base. These data originate in a study of blood T cell repertoires in COVID-19 (dated by TCRdb to the early 2020s). For context, the study as a whole: Collaborator samples came from the United States, Italy and Spain and covered acute and convalescent phases of COVID-19. The prospective study material was composed of cDNA or gDNA derived from T cells, B-cell-depleted T cells, or PBMCs. The dataset comprised deeply sampled blood TCRbeta repertoires from subjects exposed to, actively infected with, or recovered from COVID-19. The repertoires were made available in a free public database intended to serve as a resource for research on the immune response to SARS-CoV-2. Samples were obtained from the ongoing ImmuneRACE study (first 160 participants) and from approximately 1,200 subjects provided by 6 global collaborators. A de-identified subject ID, COVID-19 status, age in years and sex were almost always included in the sample metadata. Where HLA class I and class II types were available, the types were taken from metadata supplied by the sample provider, not from assay-based typing.

TCRbeta CDR3 regions were amplified from genomic DNA using the immunoSEQ Assay, a bias-controlled multiplex PCR. In the source study's methods: The number of nucleated cells in each sample was estimated from the amplification of reference gene primers within the assay. To quantify the absolute abundance of each unique TCRbeta CDR3 rearrangement, sequence reads were collapsed and filtered. For each sample, productive Simpson clonality was calculated as the square root of Simpson's diversity index over productive rearrangements. TCRdb took over this immuneACCESS table, retaining in-frame rearrangements with V and J assigned. Such tables are incomplete; in checked studies, under half of the missing clones stem from an unresolved V gene, and the remainder is unexplained. The DNA gave D and trimming, while V, J and clone size come from that table. For this sample there are 200,000 to 300,000 clones; about 82% appear just once. The ten largest account for around 6.8% of the sample.

Collaborating institutions collected whole blood in K2EDTA tubes following their own protocols. For TCRbeta analysis, collaborators shipped samples as frozen whole blood, isolated PBMCs, or DNA extracted from either of those sample types. Beyond this particular receptor, the publication reports: The amount of clinical and demographic metadata varied by source and participant and was provided uncurated.

The clonotype was recovered from a woman aged 60-70 years with active or convalescent COVID-19. Sequences were obtained from peripheral blood. Recombination connected TRBV3-1 (or the pseudogene TRBV3-2) to TRBJ2-5, and TRBD1 may be the D gene, going by 6 matching bases. In nucleotide form, the sequence is TGTGCCAGCAGCCAACTCGGACAGCCAGGGACCCAGTACTTC. It specifies CASSQLGQPGTQYF.